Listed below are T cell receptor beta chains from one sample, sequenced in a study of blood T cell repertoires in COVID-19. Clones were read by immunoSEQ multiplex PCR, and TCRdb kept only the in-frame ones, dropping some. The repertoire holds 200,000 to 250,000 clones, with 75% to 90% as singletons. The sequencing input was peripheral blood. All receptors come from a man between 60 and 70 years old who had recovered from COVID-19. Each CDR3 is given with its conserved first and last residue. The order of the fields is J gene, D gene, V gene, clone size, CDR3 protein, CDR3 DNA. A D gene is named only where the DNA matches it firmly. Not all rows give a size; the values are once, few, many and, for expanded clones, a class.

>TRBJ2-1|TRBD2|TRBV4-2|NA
CASSRTSGRDYNEQFF
TGTGCCAGCAGCCGGACTAGCGGGAGAGACTACAATGAGCAGTTCTTC
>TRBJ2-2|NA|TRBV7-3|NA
CASRTANTGELFF
TGTGCCAGCAGAACAGCGAACACCGGGGAGCTGTTTTTT
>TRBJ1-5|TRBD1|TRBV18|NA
CASSSQGGDQPQHF
TGTGCCAGCTCGTCGCAGGGGGGCGATCAGCCCCAGCATTTT
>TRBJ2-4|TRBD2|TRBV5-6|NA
CASVLAGGGKNIQYF
TGTGCCAGCGTACTAGCGGGGGGTGGCAAAAACATTCAGTACTTC
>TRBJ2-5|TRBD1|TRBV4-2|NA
CASSHGDRVEETQYF
TGTGCCAGCAGCCACGGAGACAGGGTCGAGGAGACCCAGTACTTC
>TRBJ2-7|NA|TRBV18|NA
CASSPPGLGGGHEQYF
TGTGCCAGCTCACCACCCGGCTTAGGGGGGGGACACGAGCAGTACTTC
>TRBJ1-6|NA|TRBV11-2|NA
CASSGTGGPPNSPLHF
TGTGCCAGCAGCGGAACGGGGGGCCCTCCGAATTCACCCCTCCACTTT
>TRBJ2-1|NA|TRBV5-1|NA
CASSLRAATYNEQFF
TGCGCCAGCAGCTTACGAGCGGCAACCTACAATGAGCAGTTCTTC
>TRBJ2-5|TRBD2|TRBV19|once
CASSPRGSGGRETQYF
TGTGCCAGTAGTCCCCGGGGTAGCGGGGGGAGGGAGACCCAGTACTTC
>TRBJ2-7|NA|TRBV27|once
CASSFRGRLGEQYF
TGTGCCAGCAGTTTCAGGGGACGCCTCGGTGAGCAGTACTTC
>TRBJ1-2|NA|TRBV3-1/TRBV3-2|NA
CASSQGGVGGYTF
TGTGCCAGCAGCCAGGGAGGGGTTGGCGGCTACACCTTC
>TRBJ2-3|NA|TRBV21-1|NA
CASSKEAARRDTQYF
TGTGCCAGCAGCAAAGAGGCCGCCCGGAGGGATACGCAGTATTTT
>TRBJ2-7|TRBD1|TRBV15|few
CATSRAGTGDSYEQYF
TGTGCCACCAGCAGAGCGGGGACAGGGGACTCCTACGAGCAGTACTTC
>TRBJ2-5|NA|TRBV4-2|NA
CASSQEARGETQYF
TGTGCCAGCAGCCAAGAGGCCAGGGGAGAGACCCAGTACTTC
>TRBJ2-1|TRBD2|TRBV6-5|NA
CASTKLAGGHNEQFF
TGTGCCAGCACAAAACTAGCGGGAGGTCATAATGAGCAGTTCTTC
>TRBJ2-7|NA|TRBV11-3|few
CASSLSARTNEQYF
TGTGCCAGCAGCTTAAGTGCCAGAACGAACGAGCAGTACTTC
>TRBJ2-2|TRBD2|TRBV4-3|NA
CASSHTLAGGGTGELFF
TGCGCCAGCAGCCACACTCTAGCGGGAGGTGGTACCGGGGAGCTGTTTTTT
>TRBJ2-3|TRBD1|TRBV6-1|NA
CASSEALGTERVADTQYF
TGTGCCAGCAGTGAAGCTCTTGGGACAGAGAGGGTGGCAGATACGCAGTATTTT
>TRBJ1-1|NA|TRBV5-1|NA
CASSHSNMGTEAFF
TGCGCCAGCAGCCACAGCAATATGGGCACTGAAGCTTTCTTT
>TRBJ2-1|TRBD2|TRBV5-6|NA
CASSLEVLAGGYNEQFF
TGTGCCAGCAGCTTGGAGGTCCTAGCGGGGGGTTACAATGAGCAGTTCTTC
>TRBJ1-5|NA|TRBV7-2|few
CASSLTRGEGQPQHF
TGTGCCAGCAGCCTCACGCGGGGGGAAGGGCAGCCCCAGCATTTT
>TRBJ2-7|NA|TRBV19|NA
CASSNTITHEQYF
TGTGCCAGTAGTAACACAATTACCCACGAGCAGTACTTC
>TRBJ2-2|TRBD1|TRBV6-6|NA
CASSRTWTGANTGELFF
TGTGCCAGCAGCCGAACCTGGACAGGCGCAAACACCGGGGAGCTGTTTTTT
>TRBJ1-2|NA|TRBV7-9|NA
CASSLAGTTAHGYTF
TGTGCCAGCAGTTTAGCCGGGACAACTGCTCATGGCTACACCTTC
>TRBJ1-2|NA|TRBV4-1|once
CASSQDLPYGYTF
TGCGCCAGCAGCCAAGATCTACCCTATGGCTACACCTTC
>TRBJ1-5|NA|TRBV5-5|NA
CASSLGSAGNQPQHF
TGTGCCAGCAGCTTGGGATCCGCCGGGAATCAGCCCCAGCATTTT
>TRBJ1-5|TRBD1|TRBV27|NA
CASSLGDREGQPQHF
TGTGCCAGCAGTTTAGGGGACAGGGAGGGTCAGCCCCAGCATTTT
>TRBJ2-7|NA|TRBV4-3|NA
CASSQDPLAWYEQYF
TGCGCCAGCAGCCAAGATCCGCTAGCTTGGTACGAGCAGTACTTC
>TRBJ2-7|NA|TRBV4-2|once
CASSSPDREVNEQYF
TGTGCCAGCAGCTCCCCCGACAGGGAGGTCAACGAGCAGTACTTC
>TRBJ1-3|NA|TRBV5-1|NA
CASSRSEAAGNTIYF
TGCGCCAGCAGCAGATCGGAGGCGGCTGGAAACACCATATATTTT
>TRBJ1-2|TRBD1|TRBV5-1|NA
CASSSGTGGASVYGYTF
TGCGCCAGCAGCTCCGGGACAGGGGGCGCTTCTGTTTATGGCTACACCTTC
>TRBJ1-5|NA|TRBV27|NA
CASSAGAAQPQHF
TGTGCCAGCAGTGCAGGGGCGGCTCAGCCCCAGCATTTT
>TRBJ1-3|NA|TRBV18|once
CASSPLQYSGNTIYF
TGTGCCAGCTCACCACTACAGTACTCTGGAAACACCATATATTTT
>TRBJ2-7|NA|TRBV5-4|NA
CASSFRVYEQYF
TGTGCCAGCAGCTTCAGGGTCTACGAGCAGTACTTC
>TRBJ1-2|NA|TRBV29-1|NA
CSVEFAGAGYGYTF
TGCAGCGTTGAATTTGCAGGGGCGGGCTATGGCTACACCTTC
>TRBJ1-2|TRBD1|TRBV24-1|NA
CATSDGDRDDGYTF
TGTGCCACCAGTGATGGTGACAGGGATGATGGCTACACCTTC
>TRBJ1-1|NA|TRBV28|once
CASSYRLEAFF
TGTGCCAGCAGCTACAGGCTTGAAGCTTTCTTT
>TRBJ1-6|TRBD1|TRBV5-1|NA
CASSSDRGRSPLHF
TGCGCCAGCAGCTCCGACAGGGGGCGCTCACCCCTCCACTTT
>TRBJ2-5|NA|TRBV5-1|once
CASSSETGFPTSPYF
TGCGCCAGCAGCTCAGAGACAGGCTTCCCAACATCCCCGTACTTC
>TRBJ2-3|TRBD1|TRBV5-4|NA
CASSLGQGRADTQYF
TGTGCCAGCAGCTTAGGACAGGGGAGAGCAGATACGCAGTATTTT
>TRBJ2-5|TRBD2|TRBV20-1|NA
CSASRLAGLGETQYF
TGCAGTGCTAGTCGCCTAGCGGGATTGGGAGAGACCCAGTACTTC
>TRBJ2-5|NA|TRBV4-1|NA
CASSQGSLVGSRGETQYF
TGCGCCAGCAGCCAAGGCTCCCTCGTGGGAAGCAGGGGAGAGACCCAGTACTTC
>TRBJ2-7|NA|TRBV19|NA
CASSSGLAGAYEQYF
TGTGCCAGTAGTTCCGGACTGGCTGGTGCCTACGAGCAGTACTTC
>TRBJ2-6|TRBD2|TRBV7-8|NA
CASGSSGLDFSGANVLTF
TGTGCCAGCGGGTCAAGCGGACTAGATTTCTCTGGGGCCAACGTCCTGACTTTC
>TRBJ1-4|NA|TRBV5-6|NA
CASRRSATNEKLFF
TGTGCCAGCAGGAGGTCGGCAACTAATGAAAAACTGTTTTTT
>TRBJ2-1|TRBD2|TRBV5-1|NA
CASSSALAGGSSYNEQFF
TGCGCCAGCAGCTCTGCGTTAGCGGGGGGTAGCTCCTACAATGAGCAGTTCTTC
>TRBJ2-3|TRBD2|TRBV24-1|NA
CATSDPGLAGLTQYF
TGTGCCACCAGTGACCCTGGACTAGCGGGCCTTACGCAGTATTTT
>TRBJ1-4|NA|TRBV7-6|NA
CASSLTPTNEKLFF
TGTGCCAGCAGCTTAACTCCAACTAATGAAAAACTGTTTTTT